This T cell receptor beta chain was recovered during a study of radiotherapy plus CTLA-4 blockade in lung cancer. Note on this clone: Its cognate antigen is unknown. One end of the junction is discordant with germline, which a read error may explain.

Chemo-refractory metastatic non-small-cell lung cancer patients underwent focal radiation alongside CTLA-4 blockade with ipilimumab. Study conclusions and caveats: After radiotherapy and ipilimumab, tumor-derived clones expanded in peripheral blood.

The CDR3 is 14 amino acids. Germline V gene data show CDR1 as LNHDA and CDR2 as SQIVND (reference sequence). Profiled with immunoSEQ multiplex PCR; TCRdb holds only in-frame clones, not every one. The repertoire consists of about 35,000 clones, with approximately 85% occurring once and the leading ten covering about 6%. Source: peripheral blood, taken from a patient treated with radiotherapy plus ipilimumab. This receptor was obtained from a human donor with non-small cell lung cancer who had stable disease on radiotherapy plus ipilimumab. The rearrangement uses TRBV19 and TRBJ2-1, with 8 bases fitting TRBD2. The CDR3 DNA is TGTGCCAGTAGTACCAGCGGGAGATACAGTGAGCAGTTCTTC. This translates into CASSTSGRYSEQFF. Using reference TRBV19 and TRBJ2-1 for the parts outside the CDR3, the full variable domain is DGGITQSPKYLFRKEGQNVTLSCEQNLNHDAMYWYRQDPGQGLRLIYYSQIVNDFQKGDIAEGYSVSREKKESFPLTVTSAQKNPTAFYLCASSTSGRYSEQFFGPGTRLTVL.